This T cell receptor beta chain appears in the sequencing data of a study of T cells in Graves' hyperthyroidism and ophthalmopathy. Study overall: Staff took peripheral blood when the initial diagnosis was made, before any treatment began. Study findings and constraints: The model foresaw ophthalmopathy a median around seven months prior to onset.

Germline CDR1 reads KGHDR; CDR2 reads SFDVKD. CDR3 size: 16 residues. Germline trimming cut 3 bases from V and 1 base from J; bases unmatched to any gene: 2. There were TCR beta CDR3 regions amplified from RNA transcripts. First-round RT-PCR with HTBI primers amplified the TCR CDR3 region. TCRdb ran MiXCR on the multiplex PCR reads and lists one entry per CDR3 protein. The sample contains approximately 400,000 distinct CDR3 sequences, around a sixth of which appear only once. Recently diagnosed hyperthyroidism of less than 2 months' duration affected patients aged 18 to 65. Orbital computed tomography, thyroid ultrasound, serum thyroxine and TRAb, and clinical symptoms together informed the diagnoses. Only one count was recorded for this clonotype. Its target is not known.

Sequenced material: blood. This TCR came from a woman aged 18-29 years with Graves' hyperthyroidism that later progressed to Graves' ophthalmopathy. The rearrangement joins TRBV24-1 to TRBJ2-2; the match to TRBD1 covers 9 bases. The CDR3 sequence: CATSDAGQGNTGELFF. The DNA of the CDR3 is TGTGCCACCAGTGATGCGGGACAGGGGAACACCGGGGAGCTGTTTTTT.